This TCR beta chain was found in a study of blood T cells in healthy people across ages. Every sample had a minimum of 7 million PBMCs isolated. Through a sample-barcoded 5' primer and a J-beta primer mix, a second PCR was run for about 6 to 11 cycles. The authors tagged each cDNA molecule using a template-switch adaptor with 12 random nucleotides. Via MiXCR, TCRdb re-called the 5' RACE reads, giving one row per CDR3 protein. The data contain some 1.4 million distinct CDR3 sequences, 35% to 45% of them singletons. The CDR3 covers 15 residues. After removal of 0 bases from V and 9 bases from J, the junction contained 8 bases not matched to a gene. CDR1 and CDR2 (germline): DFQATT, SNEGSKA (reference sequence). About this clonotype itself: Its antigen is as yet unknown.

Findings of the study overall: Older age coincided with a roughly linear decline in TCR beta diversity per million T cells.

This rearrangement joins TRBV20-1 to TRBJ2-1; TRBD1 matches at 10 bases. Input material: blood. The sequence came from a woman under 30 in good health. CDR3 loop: CSARDLGTGVREQFF. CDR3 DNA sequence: TGCAGTGCTAGAGATCTAGGGACAGGGGTACGTGAGCAGTTCTTC.